This TCR beta chain was profiled in a study of beta chain features in type 1 diabetes. Study outcomes and limitations: Patients' naive, central memory and regulatory TCRB repertoires appeared more alike than those of healthy donors. There was a moderate but significant shortening of TCRB CDR3s in all four CD4+ subsets of Type 1 diabetes patients.

V was shortened by 5 bases and J by 0 bases, with 3 bases between the two germline ends. Germline assignment: CDR1 SGHRS and CDR2 YFSETQ. The CDR3 covers 13 residues. The sequenced template was cDNA made from the entire isolated RNA. Some 3.8 million reads, on average, came from each naive, central memory and regulatory T cell sample. Data came from immunoSEQ multiplex PCR; TCRdb stores just in-frame clones and leaves some out. This table holds about 150,000 clones, about 9.4% found once. One heparinised blood draw averaging about 116 mL was given by each donor. CD45RO/CCR7/CD25/CD127/CD95/CD27 sorting isolated CD4+ naive, central memory, regulatory and stem cell-like memory cells. This clone was observed a few times. The antigen is unknown. The sample carries other DNA sequences with the same CDR3.

The material sequenced was central memory CD4+ T cells from blood. V is TRBV5-1 and J is TRBJ2-6; D is ambiguous. The receptor was derived from a man younger than 40 with type 1 diabetes. CDR3 sequence (DNA): TGCGCCAGCAGGGCCTCTGGGGCCAACGTCCTGACTTTC. Translation: CASRASGANVLTF. The complete variable domain, with remaining parts taken from reference TRBV5-1 and TRBJ2-6, reads KAGVTQTPRYLIKTRGQQVTLSCSPISGHRSVSWYQQTPGQGLQFLFEYFSETQRNKGNFPGRFSGRQFSNSRSEMNVSTLELGDSALYLCASRASGANVLTFGAGSRLTVL.